What follows describes a single TCR beta chain. The sample originates from a study of shared clonotypes between healthy human individuals. Study donors comprised healthy, HIV-negative adults devoid of recent acute infection or vaccination. Sequencing was performed with immunoSEQ multiplex PCR; in TCRdb, only in-frame clones are kept and a portion is missing. Among about 2.3 million clones, just under 95% were seen once, and the ten largest hold 0.3% to 0.45%. The CDR3 totals 15 residues. Per germline, CDR1 SGHTA and CDR2 FQGTGA. The junction had 7 bases not matched to a gene; V was cut back by 6 bases and J by 6 bases.

The sequence was collected from a man aged 18 to 35 in good health. Some clones in this sample may be carry-over from other donors' samples. Sequenced material: naive CD4+ T cells from PBMCs. The subset: CD45RA+ positively selected. The chain joins TRBV7-3 to TRBJ2-2; TRBD2 agrees at 10 bases. The CDR3 loop reads CASSYTSGKAGELFF. In DNA, the CDR3 is TGTGCCAGCAGTTACACTAGCGGGAAAGCCGGGGAGCTGTTTTTT.